A single sample is the source of the 8 T cell receptor beta chains below, sequenced in a study of blood T cell repertoires in COVID-19. Profiled with immunoSEQ multiplex PCR; TCRdb holds only in-frame clones, not every one. The sample consists of around 110,000 clones, about 80% of them appearing once. Input material: peripheral blood. These receptors all stem from a woman aged 55-69 years with acute or convalescent COVID-19.

The chain uses TRBV2 and TRBJ1-5; no firm D call. V was trimmed by 4 bases and J by 2 bases, leaving 12 bases between them. The length of the CDR3 is 15 residues. The germline V gene encodes CDR1 SNHLY and CDR2 FYNNEI. The CDR3 reads CASSGLESGNQPQHF. In DNA form, the CDR3 reads TGTGCCAGCAGTGGTCTGGAGAGTGGCAATCAGCCCCAGCATTTT.

In this sample, this clone turned up once. The V and J genes are TRBV28 and TRBJ1-1, with TRBD1 as a possible D gene (5 bases). Per germline, CDR1 MDHEN and CDR2 SYDVKM. Trimming took off 3 bases at V and 2 bases at J, with 10 bases between the two ends. CDR3 length: 14 amino acids. The CDR3 sequence is CASSLGGSNTEAFF. The CDR3 region has the DNA TGTGCCAGCAGTTTGGGGGGGAGCAACACTGAAGCTTTCTTT.

J is TRBJ2-2 and V is TRBV7-3; D may be TRBD1 (6 bases). This CDR3 region has 13 residues. V lost 4 bases, J lost 4 bases, and 7 bases lay in between. Germline lookup yields CDR1 SGHTA and CDR2 FQGTGA. The CDR3 DNA reads TGTGCCAGCAGCTCACAGGGCACCGGGGAGCTGTTTTTT. Its translation: CASSSQGTGELFF.

There are a few counts of this clone. The chain is built from TRBV6-5 and TRBJ1-3; 7 bases fit TRBD1. This CDR3 contains 15 residues. V shed 6 bases, J shed 0 bases, and the junction held 5 bases outside the gene matches. Germline V gene sequence: CDR1 MNHEY, CDR2 SVGAGI. CDR3 in DNA: TGTGCCAGCAGCCCACAGGGGAGCTCTGGAAACACCATATATTTT. It yields the protein CASSPQGSSGNTIYF.

The chain uses TRBV6-2 or TRBV6-3 and TRBJ2-5; maybe TRBD2 (6 bases). The CDR3 extends over 14 amino acids. V lost 5 bases and J lost 2, with 12 bases in between. The V gene's germline CDR1 is MNHEY and CDR2 SVGEGT. The CDR3 coding sequence is TGTGCCAGCAGTAGACTAGTGAGACAAGAGACCCAGTACTTC. Its translation: CASSRLVRQETQYF.

The chain recombines TRBV5-4 with TRBJ2-1; 8 bases line up with TRBD2. Germline CDR1 and CDR2: SGHNT and YYREEE (reference sequence). The CDR3 has 15 amino acids. V lost 4 bases to trimming and J lost 7 bases; unmatched junction nucleotides: 10. The CDR3 reads CASSDGGEPWNEQFF. In DNA form, the CDR3 reads TGTGCCAGCAGCGACGGGGGGGAACCCTGGAATGAGCAGTTCTTC.

Here the CDR3 DNA reads TGTGCCAGCAGTTTGGGACAGGGGAACACTGAAGCTTTCTTT. Translation: CASSLGQGNTEAFF. The V and J genes are TRBV6-5 and TRBJ1-1, with 9 bases fitting TRBD1. The germline V gene has CDR1 MNHEY and CDR2 SVGAGI. With 4 bases clipped from V and 1 base from J, the junction kept 1 base outside the gene matches. The CDR3 is made up of 14 amino acids.

The rearrangement joins TRBV18 to TRBJ1-2, with TRBD1 identical over 8 bases. V lost 5 bases, J lost 8 bases, and 7 bases stayed unmatched. Per germline, CDR1 KGHSH and CDR2 LQKENI. The CDR3 is 13 amino acids. CDR3 in DNA: TGTGCCAGCTCAGGACAGGGAATGGGAGGCTACACCTTC. Amino acids: CASSGQGMGGYTF.